The 21 T cell receptor beta chains given below trace back to one sample, sequenced in a study of graft-versus-host responses after intestinal transplantation. Clones were sequenced by immunoSEQ multiplex PCR, and TCRdb holds only the in-frame ones, with some missing. The sample includes more than 20,000 clones, 80% to 95% seen only once; the top ten take roughly 44%. Here the sequenced sample was PBMCs, taken approximately 260 days after intestinal transplant. The receptors here all came from a human patient who received an intestinal transplant, so some T cells may come from the graft donor.

The chain has TRBV4-1 and TRBJ1-1; TRBD1 aligns across 8 bases. The germline V gene encodes CDR1 MGHRA and CDR2 YSYEKL. V was clipped by 3 bases and J by 7 bases; unmatched bases: 10. The CDR3 covers 15 residues. The CDR3 bases are TGCGCCAGCAGCCACCCGACAGGGGTAATGGGTGAAGCTTTCTTT. Translating it yields CASSHPTGVMGEAFF.

The chain links TRBV6-1 to TRBJ1-5; 7 bases line up with TRBD1. Germline assignment: CDR1 MNHNS and CDR2 SASEGT. The CDR3 is made up of 15 amino acids. Unmatched junction bases numbered 8, after V lost 7 bases and J lost 2 bases. This CDR3 reads CASIRTGQRNQPQHF. CDR3 bases: TGTGCCAGCATCCGGACGGGACAGCGCAATCAGCCCCAGCATTTT.

This chain joins TRBV7-2 and TRBJ1-5; no definite D call. Germline CDR1 reads SGHTA; CDR2 reads FQGNSA. The germline V and J ends were trimmed by 6 bases and 3 bases, with 12 bases remaining between them. CDR3 size: 14 residues. The CDR3 spells CASSSTASNQPQHF. The CDR3 DNA reads TGTGCCAGCAGTTCTACAGCTTCCAATCAGCCCCAGCATTTT.

This clone was counted once. The chain joins TRBV10-2 to TRBJ1-5, with a weak D call TRBD1 (5 bases). V shed 2 bases and J shed 7 bases, with 18 bases lying between them. Germline V gene lookup returns CDR1 WSHSY and CDR2 SAAADI. CDR3 length equals 16 residues. CDR3 in DNA: TGCGCCAGCAGTGAGGGGGCAGGGCCCACGTACCAGCCCCAGCATTTT. This codes for CASSEGAGPTYQPQHF.

The rearrangement links TRBV27 to TRBJ1-4; tentative D call: TRBD1 (6 bases). Germline values: CDR1 MNHEY, CDR2 SMNVEV (reference sequence). The V gene lost 5 bases and the J gene lost 2 bases, with 12 bases spanning the gap. This CDR3 is 15 amino acids long. CDR3 nucleotide sequence: TGTGCCAGCAGTAGCAGACAGGCTACTAATGAAAAACTGTTTTTT. It encodes CASSSRQATNEKLFF.

The rearrangement uses TRBV30 and TRBJ2-2, with 7 bases aligning to TRBD1. This CDR3 is 15 amino acids long. V gave up 1 base and J gave up 5 bases; unmatched junction bases: 7. Germline values: CDR1 GTSNPN, CDR2 SVGIG (reference sequence). The CDR3 bases are TGTGCCTGGAGTGAGGGGGACAGTATGACCGGGGAGCTGTTTTTT. Translating gives CAWSEGDSMTGELFF.

This sequence joins TRBV10-2 and TRBJ2-5; TRBD1 matches at 7 bases. In germline, CDR1 is WSHSY, CDR2 SAAADI. This CDR3 is 13 amino acids long. J was trimmed by 9 bases and V by 2 bases; bases with no gene match: 6. The CDR3 DNA is TGCGCCAGCAGTGAGGGTAGGGGGCCTTCCCAGTACTTC. This codes for CASSEGRGPSQYF.

The chain combines TRBV10-2 with TRBJ2-7; TRBD2 matches at 8 bases. The germline V gene has CDR1 WSHSY and CDR2 SAAADI. This CDR3 is 17 amino acids long. Germline trimming cut 4 bases from V and 4 bases from J; bases unmatched to any gene: 15. This CDR3 reads CASSVGSGKGTSYEQYF. The CDR3 nucleotides read TGCGCCAGCAGTGTAGGTAGCGGGAAAGGGACTTCATACGAGCAGTACTTC.

This clone was counted once. The chain combines TRBV7-8 with TRBJ2-3; 11 nucleotides match TRBD2. CDR1 is SGHVS, CDR2 FQNEAQ, per germline. This CDR3 has 19 amino acids. The V segment lost 1 base and the J segment 3 bases; nucleotides outside the gene matches: 12. The CDR3 loop reads CASSLVSGFSSGRTDTQYF. The CDR3 nucleotides are TGTGCCAGCAGCTTAGTTTCTGGGTTTTCTAGCGGGAGGACAGATACGCAGTATTTT.

The V call is TRBV6-6, the J call TRBJ2-3, with D possibly TRBD2 on 5 matching bases. CDR3 size: 15 residues. CDR1 and CDR2 (germline): MNHNY, SVGAGI (reference sequence). V lost 6 bases, J lost 0 bases, and 13 bases lay in between. CDR3 sequence reads: CASSLVLGSTDTQYF. DNA for the CDR3: TGTGCCAGCAGCCTCGTACTAGGGAGCACAGATACGCAGTATTTT.

Here the CDR3 reads CASSLDKGLAGVGTGELFF. In DNA, the CDR3 is TGCGCCAGCAGCCTCGATAAAGGACTAGCGGGAGTGGGAACCGGGGAGCTGTTTTTT. This sequence joins TRBV5-1 and TRBJ2-2; 13 bases are shared with TRBD2. CDR1 SGHRS and CDR2 YFSETQ come from the germline V gene. The CDR3 extends over 19 amino acids. V was pared by 4 bases and J by 5 bases, with 14 bases of the junction left unmatched.

For the CDR3, the DNA is TGTGCCAGCAGCTTAGCGCCGGGGACTAGCGGGAGCAATGAGCAGTTCTTC. It encodes CASSLAPGTSGSNEQFF. The chain links TRBV7-2 to TRBJ2-1, with TRBD2 identical over 14 bases. The junction had 4 bases not matched to a gene; V was cut back by 0 bases and J by 6 bases. This CDR3 spans 17 amino acids. The germline V gene has CDR1 SGHTA and CDR2 FQGNSA.

The chain recombines TRBV6-1 with TRBJ1-2; D might be TRBD1 (5 bases). CDR1 and CDR2 from the germline V gene are MNHNS and SASEGT. Between the trimmed V and J ends, which lost 2 bases and 8 bases, there was a span of 12 bases. The CDR3 has 13 amino acids. The CDR3 loop reads CASSEISGGGYTF. For the CDR3, the DNA is TGTGCCAGCAGTGAAATTAGCGGGGGGGGCTACACCTTC.

This chain connects TRBV19 to TRBJ2-7, with TRBD2 matching over 14 bases. Germline V gives CDR1 LNHDA, CDR2 SQIVND (reference sequence). V was pared by 3 bases and J by 3 bases, with 1 base of the junction left unmatched. The CDR3 is 15 amino acids. This CDR3 reads CASSMGLAGVYEQYF. The CDR3 DNA reads as TGTGCCAGTAGTATGGGACTAGCGGGAGTCTACGAGCAGTACTTC.

The chain joins TRBV15 to TRBJ2-7, with D possibly being TRBD1 (6 bases). CDR3 length: 14 residues. Germline V gives CDR1 LNHNV, CDR2 YYDKDF (reference sequence). The V gene lost 0 bases and the J gene lost 2 bases, with 8 bases spanning the gap. For the CDR3, the DNA is TGTGCCACCAGCAGAGACAGGGGCCCCTACGAGCAGTACTTC. Residues: CATSRDRGPYEQYF.

The chain links TRBV18 to TRBJ2-7; 9 nucleotides match TRBD2. Unmatched junction bases numbered 12, after V lost 6 bases and J lost 6 bases. Germline values: CDR1 KGHSH, CDR2 LQKENI. This CDR3 region has 15 residues. CDR3 loop: CASSLDSGSPSEQYF. CDR3 sequence (DNA): TGTGCCAGCTCCTTGGATAGCGGGAGCCCCTCCGAGCAGTACTTC.

The chain has TRBV28 and TRBJ1-5; the match to TRBD1 covers 7 bases. The CDR3 is 14 amino acids. V was clipped by 2 bases and J by 7 bases; unmatched bases: 5. Germline V CDR1 and CDR2: MDHEN, SYDVKM. CDR3 loop: CASSLGPGGQPQHF. Here the CDR3 DNA reads TGTGCCAGCAGTTTAGGGCCAGGGGGACAGCCCCAGCATTTT.

The chain joins TRBV21-1 to TRBJ2-7; TRBD1 is the table's D call and was not checked against the DNA. TRBV21-1 is tagged as a pseudogene. The CDR3 is 12 residues long. CDR3 bases: TGTGCCAGCAGCGCACAGGGAACCGAGCAGTACTTC. This translates into CASSAQGTEQYF.

This clone was detected a few times. The chain is built from TRBV14 and TRBJ2-1; perhaps D is TRBD1 or TRBD2 (5 bases each). This CDR3 comprises 16 residues. The V end lost 5 bases, the J end lost 5 bases, and 19 bases lay between the germline ends. Germline V CDR1 and CDR2: SGHDN, FVKESK. This chain's CDR3 is CASSGTKRAGNNEQFF. As DNA, the CDR3 is TGTGCCAGCAGCGGGACGAAGAGAGCCGGCAACAATGAGCAGTTCTTC.

This chain uses TRBV21-1 with TRBJ2-7; the D segment call TRBD1 is taken from the table without a DNA check. TRBV21-1 is termed a pseudogene. The CDR3 length is 15 residues. The CDR3: CASSKPYRGPYEQYF. CDR3 DNA sequence: TGTGCCAGCAGCAAACCCTACAGGGGGCCCTACGAGCAGTACTTC.

The chain combines TRBV15 with TRBJ2-2, with 8 bases that match TRBD1. CDR1 is LNHNV and CDR2 is YYDKDF in the germline V gene (reference sequence). The trim removed 7 bases at V and 4 bases at J, leaving 8 bases unmatched. This CDR3 contains 15 residues. CDR3 coding DNA: TGTGCCACCATCCCAGGGGGCGCGGGCACCGGGGAGCTGTTTTTT. As protein: CATIPGGAGTGELFF. Using reference TRBV15 and TRBJ2-2 for the parts outside the CDR3, the full variable domain is DAMVIQNPRYQVTQFGKPVTLSCSQTLNHNVMYWYQQKSSQAPKLLFHYYDKDFNNEADTPDNFQSRRPNTSFCFLDIRSPGLGDTAMYLCATIPGGAGTGELFFGEGSRLTVL.